This entry lists 28 T cell receptor beta chains sequenced from one sample in a study of cytomegalovirus exposure and HLA in healthy donors. The PCR employed 60 Vbeta primers together with 13 Jbeta primers. Using immunoSEQ multiplex PCR, the repertoire was profiled, and TCRdb retains in-frame clones only, with some absent. The data contain 100,000 or so clones, more than 65% of them seen just once; the ten biggest clones take up around 9.9%. Sequencing was done on a sample of PBMCs. The receptors derive from a man aged 35-49 years in good health and CMV-seropositive.

This clone turned up a few times. The chain couples TRBV5-5 to TRBJ2-5, with 10 bases fitting TRBD2. The J segment lost 4 bases and the V segment lost 3 bases, leaving 12 bases of the junction unmatched. Germline-derived CDR1 and CDR2 are SGHKS and YYEKEE (reference sequence). The CDR3 runs to 17 residues. As DNA, the CDR3 is TGTGCCAGCAGCTACATTTTAAGCGGGGGGGCCCTAGAGACCCAGTACTTC. Encoded protein: CASSYILSGGALETQYF.

The chain combines TRBV11-3 with TRBJ2-1, with D possibly matching TRBD1 (5 bases). Germline lookup yields CDR1 SGHNT and CDR2 YENEEA. CDR3 length: 9 residues. Trimming pared 6 bases from V and 15 bases from J, leaving 9 bases between. The CDR3 here is CASRVGAFF. For the CDR3, the DNA is TGTGCCAGCAGAGTAGGGGCGTTCTTC. The entire variable domain, with the rest obtained from reference TRBV11-3 and TRBJ2-1, is as follows: EAGVVQSPRYKIIEKKQPVAFWCNPISGHNTLYWYLQNLGQGPELLIRYENEEAVDDSQLPKDRFSAERLKGVDSTLKIQPAELGDSAVYLCASRVGAFFGPGTRLTVL.

The chain links TRBV5-1 to TRBJ1-5; 8 positions agree with TRBD1. Germline trimming cut 0 bases from V and 2 bases from J; bases unmatched to any gene: 4. The CDR3 loop spans 16 amino acids. Germline V lookup: CDR1 SGHRS, CDR2 YFSETQ. CDR3 sequence reads: CASSLGDRSGNQPQHF. DNA for the CDR3: TGCGCCAGCAGCTTGGGGGACAGGTCCGGCAATCAGCCCCAGCATTTT.

V usage is TRBV25-1 and J usage is TRBJ2-7; 9 nucleotides match TRBD1. Germline V gene data show CDR1 as MGHDK and CDR2 as SYGVNS. The CDR3 runs 15 residues. The V and J ends lost 6 bases and 4 bases, in that order; junction bases with no gene match: 10. This CDR3 reads CASSATGTGKYEQYF. CDR3 DNA: TGTGCCAGCAGCGCGACCGGGACAGGGAAATACGAGCAGTACTTC.

This rearrangement joins TRBV29-1 to TRBJ1-1; no clear D gene. The V end lost 8 bases, the J end lost 1 base, and 8 bases lay between the germline ends. The CDR3 runs to 11 residues. Germline V gene lookup returns CDR1 SQVTM and CDR2 ANQGSEA. CDR3 nucleotide sequence: TGCAGCTCACATAAGAACACTGAAGCTTTCTTT. Amino acids: CSSHKNTEAFF. The full variable domain, with the rest looked up from reference TRBV29-1 and TRBJ1-1, is SAVISQKPSRDICQRGTSLTIQCQVDSQVTMMFWYRQQPGQSLTLIATANQGSEATYESGFVIDKFPISRPNLTFSTLTVSNMSPEDSSIYLCSSHKNTEAFFGQGTRLTVV.

The DNA of the CDR3 is TGTGCCAGCAGTGTTTCACCGTCAGCAGATACGCAGTATTTT. This translates into CASSVSPSADTQYF. The chain carries TRBV2 and TRBJ2-3; D gene ambiguous. Trimming took 4 bases from V and 4 from J, leaving 12 bases between them. CDR1 and CDR2 (germline): SNHLY, FYNNEI. This CDR3 spans 14 amino acids.

This clone was seen only a few times. This rearrangement joins TRBV11-3 to TRBJ2-7; weak D call: TRBD1 (6 bases). The CDR3 totals 15 residues. V shed 1 base and J shed 6 bases, with 16 bases lying between them. Germline V gene data show CDR1 as SGHNT and CDR2 as YENEEA. The CDR3 loop is CASSLGGQGQGEQYF. The CDR3 DNA is TGTGCCAGCAGCTTAGGAGGGCAGGGGCAGGGCGAGCAGTACTTC. Combining the CDR3 with reference TRBV11-3 and TRBJ2-7 gives the whole variable domain EAGVVQSPRYKIIEKKQPVAFWCNPISGHNTLYWYLQNLGQGPELLIRYENEEAVDDSQLPKDRFSAERLKGVDSTLKIQPAELGDSAVYLCASSLGGQGQGEQYFGPGTRLTVT.

This chain uses TRBV7-9 with TRBJ2-3; a possible D gene is TRBD1 (6 bases). CDR1 SEHNR and CDR2 FQNEAQ come from the germline V gene (reference sequence). Trimming took off 5 bases at V and 4 bases at J, with 10 bases between the two ends. The CDR3 totals 13 residues. The DNA of the CDR3 is TGTGCCAGCAGCCCTCGGACAGCAGATACGCAGTATTTT. As protein: CASSPRTADTQYF.

This rearrangement joins TRBV19 to TRBJ2-2; 8 nucleotides agree with TRBD2. There are 13 residues in the CDR3. The trim removed 10 bases at V and 5 bases at J, leaving 6 bases unmatched. Germline values: CDR1 LNHDA, CDR2 SQIVND (reference sequence). The CDR3 spells CATLGLGTGELFF. The CDR3 DNA is TGTGCCACCCTGGGACTAGGAACCGGGGAGCTGTTTTTT. The full variable domain, completed using reference TRBV19 and TRBJ2-2, is DGGITQSPKYLFRKEGQNVTLSCEQNLNHDAMYWYRQDPGQGLRLIYYSQIVNDFQKGDIAEGYSVSREKKESFPLTVTSAQKNPTAFYLCATLGLGTGELFFGEGSRLTVL.

This clone was counted a few times. The chain employs TRBV5-1 and TRBJ2-5; the D gene is possibly TRBD1 (5 bases). The CDR3 extends over 15 amino acids. The germline gives CDR1 SGHRS, CDR2 YFSETQ. The germline V and J ends were trimmed by 1 base and 0 bases, with 10 bases remaining between them. CDR3 nucleotides: TGCGCCAGCAGCTTGTTAGGGGCAGACCAAGAGACCCAGTACTTC. As protein: CASSLLGADQETQYF.

This chain joins TRBV11-3 and TRBJ2-3; the match to TRBD2 covers 15 bases. V lost 5 bases, J lost 6 bases, and 6 bases stayed unmatched. Germline-derived CDR1 and CDR2 are SGHNT and YENEEA. The CDR3 is 16 amino acids. CDR3 protein: CASSGGTSGGKDTQYF. In DNA form, the CDR3 reads TGTGCCAGCAGCGGTGGGACTAGCGGGGGGAAGGATACGCAGTATTTT.

This chain joins TRBV28 and TRBJ1-5; D is undetermined. CDR3 length: 14 residues. Germline CDR1 MDHEN, CDR2 SYDVKM. The V end lost 5 bases, the J end lost 0 bases, and 8 bases lay between the germline ends. CDR3 residues: CASSVRYSNQPQHF. In DNA, the CDR3 is TGTGCCAGCAGTGTGCGCTATAGCAATCAGCCCCAGCATTTT.

This rearrangement joins TRBV5-8 to TRBJ2-1; no clear D. The length of the CDR3 is 15 residues. Germline V gives CDR1 SGHTS, CDR2 YDEGEE. V lost 1 base to trimming and J lost 8 bases, with 16 bases between them. DNA for the CDR3: TGTGCCAGCAGCTTGCAACTACGAGTGTCCGATGAGCAGTTCTTC. Translated: CASSLQLRVSDEQFF.

The V call is TRBV5-6, the J call TRBJ2-3, with D possibly being TRBD2 (6 bases). The germline V and J ends were trimmed by 1 base and 0 bases, with 15 bases remaining between them. This CDR3 region has 17 residues. The germline V gene encodes CDR1 SGHDT and CDR2 YYEEEE. The DNA of the CDR3 is TGTGCCAGCAGCTTGATTGCGGGGAACCCTAGCACAGATACGCAGTATTTT. It encodes CASSLIAGNPSTDTQYF.

V usage is TRBV7-9 and J usage is TRBJ1-4; TRBD1 matches 10 bases. Germline V gene data show CDR1 as SEHNR and CDR2 as FQNEAQ (reference sequence). After removal of 5 bases from V and 5 bases from J, the junction contained 5 bases not matched to a gene. CDR3 length: 15 residues. The CDR3 bases are TGTGCCAGCAGCCCGCCGGGACAGGGGAATGAAAAACTGTTTTTT. It is translated as CASSPPGQGNEKLFF.

The V call is TRBV5-1, the J call TRBJ2-3; 7 positions match TRBD2. CDR1 is SGHRS and CDR2 is YFSETQ in the germline V gene. The V and J ends lost 0 bases and 6 bases, in that order; junction bases with no gene match: 7. The CDR3 is made up of 15 amino acids. CDR3 residues: CASSLEAGTWDTQYF. In DNA form, the CDR3 reads TGCGCCAGCAGCTTGGAAGCGGGGACTTGGGATACGCAGTATTTT.

The rearrangement links TRBV28 to TRBJ1-2, with 7 positions matching TRBD1. The V gene end was trimmed by 5 bases and the J gene end by 5 bases; junction bases not matched to a gene: 5. Germline-derived CDR1 and CDR2 are MDHEN and SYDVKM. The CDR3 contains 13 residues. CDR3 DNA: TGTGCCAGCAGTGTGACAGGGTCATATGGCTACACCTTC. This encodes CASSVTGSYGYTF.

The rearrangement links TRBV7-3 to TRBJ1-2; 8 bases line up with TRBD1. Germline V lookup: CDR1 SGHTA, CDR2 FQGTGA. V lost 4 bases to trimming and J lost 6 bases; unmatched junction nucleotides: 13. This CDR3 contains 16 residues. The DNA of the CDR3 is TGTGCCAGCAGCTCCAAACCCTCCGGACAGGGTAATGGCTACACCTTC. Translated: CASSSKPSGQGNGYTF.

This clone was observed a single time. The chain uses TRBV5-1 and TRBJ2-7, with TRBD2 as a possible D gene (6 bases). Germline V gene data show CDR1 as SGHRS and CDR2 as YFSETQ. Trimming left V 7 bases short and J 2 bases short, with 13 bases between. The CDR3 spans 13 residues. The CDR3 DNA sequence: TGCGCCAGCGGACGGGAGACCACCTACGAGCAGTACTTC. It codes for CASGRETTYEQYF.

The chain has TRBV27 and TRBJ1-5, with TRBD1 matching 7 bases. Germline trimming cut 5 bases from V and 1 base from J; bases unmatched to any gene: 8. The CDR3 is 16 residues long. Germline assignment: CDR1 MNHEY and CDR2 SMNVEV (reference sequence). The CDR3 is CASSPQGGRSNQPQHF. CDR3 nucleotides: TGTGCCAGCAGTCCCCAGGGGGGCCGAAGCAATCAGCCCCAGCATTTT.

Concerning this clone itself: Other DNA sequences in this sample translate to the same CDR3. This rearrangement joins TRBV7-9 to TRBJ2-7; D possibly corresponds to TRBD2 (7 bases). Trimming took 4 bases from V and 6 from J, leaving 16 bases between them. From germline, CDR1 is SEHNR and CDR2 FQNEAQ (reference sequence). The CDR3 covers 14 residues. This CDR3 is CASSSLSGGFEQYF. CDR3 sequence (DNA): TGTGCCAGCAGCTCGCTTTCGGGGGGCTTCGAGCAGTACTTC.

The sample holds one count of this clone. The chain links TRBV9 to TRBJ1-1; a possible D gene is TRBD1 (5 bases). The CDR3 totals 15 residues. Trimming cost V 0 bases and J 5 bases, with 14 bases left between them. Germline V lookup: CDR1 SGDLS, CDR2 YYNGEE. CDR3 sequence (DNA): TGTGCCAGCAGCGTAGCTAGTCAGGGTGAGACTGAAGCTTTCTTT. Translating gives CASSVASQGETEAFF.

The J gene is TRBJ1-1, the V gene TRBV7-2; D is possibly TRBD1 (5 bases). The ends were cut back, 5 bases at V and 3 bases at J, with 10 bases in the middle. Germline V gene data show CDR1 as SGHTA and CDR2 as FQGNSA. The CDR3 covers 13 residues. CDR3 DNA: TGTGCCAGCAGCCGTGACAGTTACACTGAAGCTTTCTTT. Protein product: CASSRDSYTEAFF.

The rearrangement uses TRBV13 and TRBJ2-2; TRBD2 agrees at 12 bases. This CDR3 is built from 18 residues. Germline assignment: CDR1 PRHDT and CDR2 FYEKMQ (reference sequence). Germline trimming cut 1 base from V and 7 bases from J; bases unmatched to any gene: 10. CDR3 region: CASSLAPLAGGLDGELFF. The CDR3 DNA is TGTGCCAGCAGCTTAGCTCCACTAGCGGGGGGACTTGACGGGGAGCTGTTTTTT.

This clone showed up just once. This chain joins TRBV9 and TRBJ2-2; 12 bases fit TRBD1. Germline V gives CDR1 SGDLS, CDR2 YYNGEE. The CDR3 length is 16 residues. Trimming at V came to 1 base and at J to 6 bases, leaving 4 bases not matched to a gene. CDR3 amino acids: CASSVLGTGGSGELFF. The CDR3 nucleotides are TGTGCCAGCAGCGTACTGGGGACAGGGGGCTCCGGGGAGCTGTTTTTT.

This clone was detected only once. The V and J genes are TRBV15 and TRBJ1-6; no reliable D call. The CDR3 contains 14 residues. V was shortened by 0 bases and J by 7 bases, with 7 bases between the two germline ends. CDR1 LNHNV and CDR2 YYDKDF come from the germline V gene (reference sequence). CDR3 in amino acids: CATSRDPQNSPLHF. DNA for the CDR3: TGTGCCACCAGCAGAGATCCCCAAAATTCACCCCTCCACTTT.

This chain uses TRBV19 with TRBJ1-5; TRBD1 agrees at 8 bases. The CDR3 is 15 residues long. Germline V gives CDR1 LNHDA, CDR2 SQIVND (reference sequence). The V segment lost 0 bases and the J segment 6 bases; nucleotides outside the gene matches: 4. CDR3 coding DNA: TGTGCCAGTAGTATAGAGCTAACAGGGGGTCAGCCCCAGCATTTT. Encoded protein: CASSIELTGGQPQHF.

This clone was seen a few times. J is TRBJ1-6 and V is TRBV5-1, with D possibly matching TRBD1 (6 bases). V dropped 0 bases and J dropped 8 bases, with 15 bases sitting between them. CDR3 length equals 16 residues. CDR1 SGHRS and CDR2 YFSETQ come from the germline V gene. DNA for the CDR3: TGCGCCAGCAGCTTGGAAAAGGGGGAAAAGGATTCACCCCTCCACTTT. Protein: CASSLEKGEKDSPLHF.